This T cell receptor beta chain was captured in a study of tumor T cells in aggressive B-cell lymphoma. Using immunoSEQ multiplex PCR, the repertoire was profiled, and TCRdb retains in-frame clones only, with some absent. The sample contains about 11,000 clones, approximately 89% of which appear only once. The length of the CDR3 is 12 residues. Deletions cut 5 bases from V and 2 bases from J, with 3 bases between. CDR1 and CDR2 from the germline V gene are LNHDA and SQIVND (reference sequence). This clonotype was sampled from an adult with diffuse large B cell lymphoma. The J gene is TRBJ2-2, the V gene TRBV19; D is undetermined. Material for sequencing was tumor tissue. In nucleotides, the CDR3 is TGTGCCAGTAGTCTAAACACCGGGGAGCTGTTTTTT. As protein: CASSLNTGELFF.